This T cell receptor (beta chain) was profiled in a study of TIL therapy for anti-PD-1-resistant metastatic lung cancer. Whole-study context: Most patients had lung adenocarcinoma; a handful of tumors were EGFR-mutant, two ALK-rearranged; half smoked currently or formerly. Median tumor mutation burden was 1.5 mutations per megabase.

Findings of the study overall: Many TIL product clones were absent from baseline tumor, suggesting clonal contraction. Compared with baseline intratumoral T cells, expanded TIL cultures were more clonal and less diverse (roughly 6.5% vs 31%).

On this clone itself: Antigen: not known.

The sample's time point: pre-treatment sample, taken before nivolumab and TIL therapy. Tumor tissue came from excised metastases, mostly pleural nodules or supraclavicular lymph nodes. This was the immunoSEQ v3 assay. Produced via immunoSEQ multiplex PCR; TCRdb's table is partial and in-frame only. The profile shows some 90,000 clones, about three fifths of them singletons. The input for sequencing was tumor tissue, taken at baseline. This TCR was sampled from a person aged 25 to 85 with non-small cell lung cancer.

CDR3 in DNA: TGTGCCAGTAGTACGACCGGCGGACCCTACGAGCAGTACTTC. Amino acids: CASSTTGGPYEQYF. V usage is TRBV19 and J usage is TRBJ2-7; D is undetermined. The CDR3 spans 14 residues. Trimming cost V 4 bases and J 2 bases, with 12 bases left between them. Germline V gene data show CDR1 as LNHDA and CDR2 as SQIVND (reference sequence).